Each of the 19 T cell receptor beta chains below was sequenced from the same sample in a study of T cell responses to AZD1222 COVID-19 vaccine. Clones were sequenced by immunoSEQ multiplex PCR, and TCRdb holds only the in-frame ones, with some missing. The sample holds about 160,000 clones, 91% seen once. The specimen was peripheral blood, collected on day 0 of AZD1222 vaccination. These receptors all come from an adult in good health.

The chain combines TRBV19 with TRBJ1-1, with no clear D. Germline CDR1 reads LNHDA; CDR2 reads SQIVND (reference sequence). Trimming removed 10 bases at V and 6 bases at J, with 21 bases between. The CDR3 is 14 amino acids. The CDR3 spells CATAALGRAAEAFF. The CDR3 bases are TGTGCCACCGCAGCCTTGGGTAGGGCAGCTGAAGCTTTCTTT.

This clone was seen a single time. The rearrangement joins TRBV6-6 to TRBJ2-7, with 8 positions matching TRBD1. The CDR3 spans 15 residues. CDR1 is MNHNY and CDR2 is SVGAGI in the germline V gene (reference sequence). The V and J ends lost 6 bases and 3 bases, in that order; junction bases with no gene match: 10. In nucleotides, the CDR3 is TGTGCCAGCAGAGTCGAGACAGGGGTAATCTACGAGCAGTACTTC. The encoded protein is CASRVETGVIYEQYF.

This clone has just a few counts. The rearrangement joins TRBV19 to TRBJ1-1; TRBD1 is a possible D gene (6 bases). The CDR3 has 14 residues. The V gene lost 6 bases and the J gene lost 4 bases, with 15 bases spanning the gap. Per germline, CDR1 LNHDA and CDR2 SQIVND (reference sequence). The CDR3 spells CASRPTGLGTEAFF. CDR3 bases: TGTGCCAGTAGGCCAACAGGGTTGGGCACTGAAGCTTTCTTT.

The rearrangement links TRBV12-3 or TRBV12-4 to TRBJ2-1, with 8 bases aligning to TRBD1. CDR3 length: 13 amino acids. J lost 8 bases, V lost 10 bases, and 10 bases had no gene match. CDR3 in amino acids: CANTQGGVDEQFF. CDR3 DNA sequence: TGTGCCAACACACAGGGGGGTGTAGATGAGCAGTTCTTC.

The gene calls are TRBV3-1 (or the pseudogene TRBV3-2) and TRBJ1-5; D ambiguous. Germline CDR1 is LGHDT and CDR2 is YNNKEL (reference sequence). Trimming pared 1 base from V and 2 bases from J, leaving 9 bases between. The CDR3 consists of 15 residues. In DNA form, the CDR3 reads TGTGCCAGCAGCCAAGGCCTCGCAGGCAATCAGCCCCAGCATTTT. Translation gives CASSQGLAGNQPQHF.

The V and J genes are TRBV5-1 and TRBJ2-5, with a tentative D call TRBD1 (5 bases). V shed 4 bases and J shed 2 bases, with 15 bases lying between them. The CDR3 spans 15 residues. CDR1 and CDR2 from the germline V gene are SGHRS and YFSETQ. The CDR3 coding sequence is TGCGCCAGCAGCCTCCTCCGGACAAGACAAGAGACCCAGTACTTC. This sequence encodes CASSLLRTRQETQYF.

The gene calls are TRBV10-1 and TRBJ2-3; D may be TRBD1 or TRBD2 (5 bases each). CDR1 is WNHNN, CDR2 SYGVQD, per germline (reference sequence). Trimming removed 5 bases at V and 0 bases at J, with 15 bases between. This CDR3 is 16 amino acids long. The CDR3 DNA reads as TGCGCCAGCAGTTGGGTCCGTGAGGGGAGCACAGATACGCAGTATTTT. Amino acids: CASSWVREGSTDTQYF.

The V call is TRBV3-1 (or the pseudogene TRBV3-2), the J call TRBJ1-5; no firm D call. V was pared by 0 bases and J by 4 bases, with 13 bases between. The CDR3 extends over 16 amino acids. The germline V gene has CDR1 LGHDT and CDR2 YNNKEL (reference sequence). The CDR3 reads CASSQDTGSPNQPQHF. The CDR3 bases are TGTGCCAGCAGCCAAGATACCGGCAGCCCTAATCAGCCCCAGCATTTT.

This chain joins TRBV12-3 or TRBV12-4 and TRBJ2-7; 7 bases are a match to TRBD2. The CDR3 length is 13 residues. The V and J ends lost 6 bases and 0 bases, in that order; junction bases with no gene match: 2. CDR3 region: CASRGGYSYEQYF. The CDR3 DNA follows: TGTGCCAGCAGGGGGGGGTACTCCTACGAGCAGTACTTC.

This sequence joins TRBV28 and TRBJ1-6; weak D call: TRBD1 (5 bases). This CDR3 has 15 amino acids. Per the germline V gene, CDR1 is MDHEN and CDR2 is SYDVKM. The germline V and J ends were trimmed by 6 bases and 7 bases, with 16 bases remaining between them. CDR3 nucleotides: TGTGCCAGCAGCCCCCCTGTGGGGCGAAATTCACCCCTCCACTTT. This translates into CASSPPVGRNSPLHF.

This clone has just a few counts. This rearrangement joins TRBV6-5 to TRBJ2-6; possibly TRBD2 for D (5 bases). This CDR3 has 16 residues. Germline V CDR1 and CDR2: MNHEY, SVGAGI. Trimming removed 0 bases from V and 0 bases from J, with 6 bases in between. CDR3 sequence (DNA): TGTGCCAGCAGTTACTCCAGCGGCTCTGGGGCCAACGTCCTGACTTTC. This sequence encodes CASSYSSGSGANVLTF.

The V and J genes are TRBV2 and TRBJ2-7, with 8 bases identical to TRBD2. The junction had 6 bases not matched to a gene; V was cut back by 8 bases and J by 6 bases. The CDR3 has 12 residues. The germline gives CDR1 SNHLY, CDR2 FYNNEI. The CDR3 sequence is CASERGGSEQYF. Here the CDR3 DNA reads TGTGCCAGCGAACGGGGGGGCTCCGAGCAGTACTTC.

V gene TRBV27 combines with J gene TRBJ2-7; D ambiguous. Trimming cost V 3 bases and J 7 bases, with 13 bases left between them. Germline lookup yields CDR1 MNHEY and CDR2 SMNVEV (reference sequence). This CDR3 has 13 amino acids. The CDR3 DNA reads as TGTGCCAGCAGTTTCGCCCTTATGGGAGAGCAGTACTTC. This translates into CASSFALMGEQYF.

The chain uses TRBV10-3 and TRBJ2-2; 8 nucleotides agree with TRBD2. With 3 bases clipped from V and 0 bases from J, the junction kept 3 bases outside the gene matches. CDR1 is ENHRY and CDR2 is SYGVKD in the germline V gene. The CDR3 consists of 16 residues. CDR3 DNA sequence: TGTGCCATCAGTGACCCGGGACTAGCGAACACCGGGGAGCTGTTTTTT. Its translation: CAISDPGLANTGELFF.

In regard to this clone: The same CDR3 is also encoded by other DNA sequences in this sample. The chain couples TRBV6-5 to TRBJ2-1; possibly TRBD2 for D (6 bases). Germline lookup yields CDR1 MNHEY and CDR2 SVGAGI. V was pared by 0 bases and J by 4 bases, with 13 bases between. This CDR3 is built from 16 residues. The CDR3 protein is CASSYSLRGPYNEQFF. DNA of the CDR3: TGTGCCAGCAGTTACTCCCTGCGGGGACCGTACAATGAGCAGTTCTTC.

The chain employs TRBV19 and TRBJ1-1; D is perhaps TRBD1 (6 bases). V was pared by 5 bases and J by 3 bases, with 16 bases between. Germline values: CDR1 LNHDA, CDR2 SQIVND (reference sequence). The CDR3 runs to 15 residues. CDR3 region: CASSSGGGSDTEAFF. CDR3 sequence (DNA): TGTGCCAGTAGTTCCGGAGGGGGTAGTGACACTGAAGCTTTCTTT.

This clone was seen a single time. This chain links TRBV7-6 with TRBJ1-4; D is perhaps TRBD1 (5 bases). Per the germline V gene, CDR1 is SGHVS and CDR2 is FNYEAQ. V lost 1 base, J lost 10 bases, and 13 bases lay in between. The CDR3 is 14 amino acids. Here the CDR3 DNA reads TGTGCCAGCAGCTTAGGGCCCGTCGGGGGAAAACTGTTTTTT. This codes for CASSLGPVGGKLFF.

This chain uses TRBV19 with TRBJ1-2; weak D call: TRBD1 (6 bases). Germline CDR1 is LNHDA and CDR2 is SQIVND (reference sequence). Deletions cut 3 bases from V and 8 bases from J, with 16 bases between. The CDR3 totals 14 residues. The CDR3 sequence: CASSILGAQGGYTF. In DNA, the CDR3 is TGTGCCAGTAGTATTCTGGGGGCCCAAGGAGGCTACACCTTC.

This rearrangement joins TRBV28 to TRBJ1-1, with 8 nucleotides matching TRBD1. This CDR3 is 13 amino acids long. Germline V gene lookup returns CDR1 MDHEN and CDR2 SYDVKM. The V segment lost 6 bases and the J segment 3 bases; nucleotides outside the gene matches: 3. CDR3 amino acids: CASRRTGYTEAFF. The CDR3 DNA follows: TGTGCCAGCAGGCGGACAGGGTACACTGAAGCTTTCTTT.